This is a list of T cell receptor beta chains from one sample in a study of T cells in Graves' hyperthyroidism and ophthalmopathy. TCRdb independently ran MiXCR on the multiplex PCR reads; one entry per CDR3 protein. Of 600,000 to 650,000 distinct CDR3 sequences detected, 20% appear once; the ten largest clones hold 34%. Sequencing input: blood. These receptors were obtained from a man aged 25-45 years with Graves' ophthalmopathy. Each CDR3 is given with its conserved first and last residue. Each record gives: clone size, J gene, V gene, D gene, CDR3 protein, CDR3 DNA. D genes are given only for firm matches. Expanded clones get a size class; other rows say once, few or many, or leave the size out.

>.|TRBJ2-7|TRBV6-2/TRBV6-3|.
CASKSTRERDEQYF
TGTGCCAGCAAATCCACCCGGGAGAGGGACGAGCAGTACTTC
>few|TRBJ2-1|TRBV5-5|.
CASSLAISIGYNEQFF
TGTGCCAGCAGCTTGGCCATTAGCATTGGTTATAATGAGCAGTTCTTC
>many|TRBJ1-5|TRBV28|.
CASSLSAGHSNQPQHF
TGTGCCAGCAGTTTGTCGGCAGGTCATAGCAATCAGCCCCAGCATTTT
>.|TRBJ2-1|TRBV6-1|TRBD2
CASSLAGGLKTGINNEQFF
TGTGCCAGCAGCCTAGCGGGAGGTCTGAAAACTGGGATTAACAATGAGCAGTTCTTC
>many|TRBJ1-5|TRBV11-2|.
CASSLGTAPNQPQHF
TGTGCCAGCAGCTTAGGGACAGCCCCTAATCAGCCCCAGCATTTT
>few|TRBJ1-5|TRBV19|.
CASSIDRPVRNQPQHF
TGTGCCAGTAGTATAGATCGCCCGGTGCGCAATCAGCCCCAGCATTTT
>few|TRBJ2-7|TRBV7-3|.
CASSYDPPSEQYF
TGTGCCAGCAGCTACGACCCCCCCTCCGAGCAGTACTTC
>many|TRBJ2-7|TRBV27|TRBD2
CASSLGGSGSYEQYF
TGTGCCAGCAGTTTAGGGGGTAGCGGGAGCTACGAGCAGTACTTC
>many|TRBJ1-5|TRBV7-8|.
CASSLNVGNQPQHF
TGTGCCAGCAGCTTAAATGTGGGGAATCAGCCCCAGCATTTT
>.|TRBJ2-5|TRBV12-3/TRBV12-4|.
CASSSTPPMTRQETQYF
TGTGCCAGCAGTTCCACCCCCCCCATGACACGGCAAGAGACCCAGTACTTC
>few|TRBJ1-6|TRBV27|.
CASSSLGFNSPLHF
TGTGCCAGCAGTTCCCTCGGGTTTAATTCACCCCTCCACTTT
>.|TRBJ2-2|TRBV18|TRBD1
CASSRTGTGGTGELFF
TGTGCCAGCTCACGTACCGGGACAGGGGGCACCGGGGAGCTGTTTTTT
>many|TRBJ2-1|TRBV20-1|TRBD2
CSAKRLAAYNEQFF
TGCAGTGCTAAACGACTAGCGGCCTACAATGAGCAGTTCTTC
>few|TRBJ2-5|TRBV5-6|TRBD2
CASSRGSGAGGWETQYF
TGTGCCAGCAGTCGAGGAAGTGGGGCGGGAGGCTGGGAGACCCAGTACTTC
>few|TRBJ2-7|TRBV2|.
CASRRFGSYEQYF
TGTGCCAGCCGGCGGTTTGGGTCCTACGAGCAGTACTTC
>many|TRBJ1-5|TRBV12-3/TRBV12-4|.
CASSPAGQPQHF
TGTGCCAGCAGTCCAGCCGGTCAGCCCCAGCATTTT
>many|TRBJ2-7|TRBV27|.
CASSLTGASSYEQYF
TGTGCCAGCAGCTTAACTGGGGCCAGCTCCTACGAGCAGTACTTC
>many|TRBJ2-7|TRBV27|.
CASSFSPRLAYEQYF
TGTGCCAGCAGTTTCAGCCCGAGACTAGCCTACGAGCAGTACTTC
>many|TRBJ1-2|TRBV30|.
CAWSVPWLVSGYTF
TGTGCCTGGAGTGTCCCGTGGCTGGTGAGCGGCTACACCTTC
>.|TRBJ1-5|TRBV27|TRBD1
CASRLLQGVQPQHF
TGTGCCAGCAGACTCCTACAGGGGGTCCAGCCCCAGCATTTT
>.|TRBJ1-5|TRBV18|.
CASSPTGAARNQPQHF
TGTGCCAGCTCACCTACAGGCGCTGCCAGAAATCAGCCCCAGCATTTT
>few|TRBJ1-6|TRBV10-2|TRBD1
CATATGGNSPLHF
TGCGCCACAGCGACAGGGGGAAATTCACCCCTCCACTTT
>many|TRBJ1-2|TRBV6-1|.
CASKSSTYAYGYTF
TGTGCCAGCAAGTCATCCACCTATGCCTATGGCTACACCTTC
>few|TRBJ2-1|TRBV29-1|TRBD1
CSVVGQGRNEQFF
TGCAGCGTTGTGGGACAGGGTAGGAATGAGCAGTTCTTC
>many|TRBJ1-2|TRBV28|.
CASSFGGGPNYGYTF
TGTGCCAGCAGTTTCGGAGGGGGTCCTAACTATGGCTACACCTTC
>many|TRBJ2-5|TRBV28|.
CASTLEGLQETQYF
TGTGCCAGCACCTTGGAGGGGTTACAAGAGACCCAGTACTTC
>many|TRBJ2-5|TRBV12-3/TRBV12-4|TRBD2
CASSLSAGAWETQYF
TGTGCCAGCAGTTTATCAGCGGGAGCATGGGAGACCCAGTACTTC
>many|TRBJ2-5|TRBV7-9|.
CASSLGDRLKETQYF
TGTGCCAGCAGCTTAGGGGACCGACTTAAAGAGACCCAGTACTTC
>few|TRBJ2-7|TRBV10-3|TRBD2
CAISEGLAGGSGYEQYF
TGTGCCATCAGTGAGGGACTAGCGGGAGGCAGTGGCTACGAGCAGTACTTC
>.|TRBJ1-5|TRBV2|.
CASSQDGPYSNQPQHF
TGTGCCAGCAGCCAGGACGGGCCTTATAGCAATCAGCCCCAGCATTTT
>many|TRBJ1-2|TRBV27|.
CASSRRVADNYGYTF
TGTGCCAGCAGTCGCAGGGTAGCGGATAACTATGGCTACACCTTC
>few|TRBJ1-6|TRBV27|TRBD1
CASSPDRAGSPLHF
TGTGCCAGCAGTCCAGACAGGGCCGGTTCACCCCTCCACTTT
>few|TRBJ1-1|TRBV20-1|.
CSARGGGDTEAFF
TGCAGTGCTAGGGGGGGAGGGGACACTGAAGCTTTCTTT
>.|TRBJ2-3|TRBV7-9|.
CASSLLGLSSTDTQYF
TGTGCCAGCAGCTTGTTAGGGCTGAGTAGCACAGATACGCAGTATTTT
>many|TRBJ2-2|TRBV11-2|TRBD2
CASSPAPLLSGTSRGELFF
TGTGCCAGCAGCCCAGCCCCTCTTCTTAGCGGGACAAGCCGCGGGGAGCTGTTTTTT
>few|TRBJ2-7|TRBV28|TRBD1
CASTPGTGVWYEQYF
TGTGCCAGCACCCCGGGGACAGGGGTCTGGTACGAGCAGTACTTC
>.|TRBJ2-7|TRBV6-2/TRBV6-3|.
CASSYPSTDYEQYF
TGTGCCAGCAGTTACCCCTCGACGGACTACGAGCAGTACTTC
>once|TRBJ1-2|TRBV19|.
CASSINRDPTYGYTF
TGTGCCAGTAGTATCAACAGGGACCCAACCTATGGCTACACCTTC
>.|TRBJ1-1|TRBV6-1|.
CASSEAHLFLNTEAFF
TGTGCCAGCAGTGAAGCGCACCTCTTTTTGAACACTGAAGCTTTCTTT
>few|TRBJ2-1|TRBV6-1|.
CASSAESVYNEQFF
TGTGCCAGCAGTGCCGAGAGTGTCTACAATGAGCAGTTCTTC
>many|TRBJ1-2|TRBV18|.
CASSPSQGNYGYTF
TGTGCCAGCTCACCATCCCAGGGGAACTATGGCTACACCTTC
>few|TRBJ2-7|TRBV20-1|.
CSATRRAYEQYF
TGCAGTGCTACTCGGAGGGCCTACGAGCAGTACTTC
>.|TRBJ2-1|TRBV29-1|TRBD2
CSVVDGRERYNEQFF
TGCAGCGTTGTGGACGGGAGGGAAAGATACAATGAGCAGTTCTTC